This TCR beta chain was sequenced during a study of blood T cell repertoires in COVID-19. Study-level background: T cells, B-cell-depleted T cells, or PBMCs provided the cDNA or gDNA that served as material.

V gave up 5 bases and J gave up 6 bases, with 11 bases separating them. CDR1 SGHAT and CDR2 FQNNGV come from the germline V gene. The CDR3 length is 12 residues. In the study's own analysis: Quantification of nucleated cells was approximated via reference gene primer amplification. The protocol was immunoSEQ multiplex PCR, while the TCRdb copy is restricted to in-frame clones and leaves out a portion. Clone size and V and J calls were adopted from that table, with D and trimming inferred from the DNA. The table lists 300,000 or so clones, 80% to 95% of them singletons. A Seattle source enrolled patients during active infection and followed them longitudinally.

The chain joins TRBV11-2 to TRBJ2-7; unclear D gene. This TCR derives from a woman aged 25 to 39 with COVID-19, enrolled during active disease. Sequenced: peripheral blood. The CDR3 DNA follows: TGTGCCAGCAGCCAACCTGAGGCCGAGCAGTACTTC. Protein sequence: CASSQPEAEQYF.